Below are 4 T cell receptor beta chains sequenced from a single sample in a study of blood T cell repertoires in COVID-19. The data were produced by immunoSEQ multiplex PCR, yet TCRdb's version contains in-frame clones alone and is incomplete. Of about 220,000 clones in the sample, approximately 86% were seen once. The sequenced sample was peripheral blood. These receptors all stem from a woman between 50 and 59 years old with COVID-19, enrolled during active disease.

The chain has TRBV6-5 and TRBJ2-3; TRBD2 is a possible D gene (7 bases). The CDR3 length is 14 residues. Germline-derived CDR1 and CDR2 are MNHEY and SVGAGI. Between the trimmed V and J ends, which lost 8 bases and 4 bases, there was a span of 16 bases. Here the CDR3 reads CASSGGRGSDTQYF. CDR3 in DNA: TGTGCCAGCTCCGGGGGGCGGGGCTCAGATACGCAGTATTTT.

The CDR3 nucleotides are TGTGCCACCAGTGAGTTGGCGGGGGGGCTCAGTGAGCAGTTCTTC. This encodes CATSELAGGLSEQFF. The genes are TRBV24-1 and TRBJ2-1, with 9 bases fitting TRBD2. CDR1 and CDR2 (germline): KGHDR, SFDVKD. The CDR3 contains 15 residues. After removal of 4 bases from V and 9 bases from J, the junction contained 9 bases not matched to a gene.

The chain joins TRBV2 to TRBJ2-7; 8 bases line up with TRBD2. Per the germline V gene, CDR1 is SNHLY and CDR2 is FYNNEI. The CDR3 covers 15 residues. V lost 2 bases, J lost 2 bases, and 5 bases stayed unmatched. The CDR3, as DNA: TGTGCCAGCAGTGAACCGGCGGGGGGAGCCTACGAGCAGTACGTC. It yields the protein CASSEPAGGAYEQYV.

The V and J genes are TRBV28 and TRBJ1-4, with 7 nucleotides matching TRBD1. Trimming cost V 3 bases and J 0 bases; bases outside gene matches: 4. Germline CDR1 and CDR2: MDHEN and SYDVKM. This CDR3 contains 16 residues. For the CDR3, the DNA is TGTGCCAGCAGTTTCACAGGGACAGCAACTAATGAAAAACTGTTTTTT. This sequence encodes CASSFTGTATNEKLFF.